These 23 T cell receptor beta chains were sequenced from one sample in a study of OX40 agonist ivuxolimab in advanced cancers. The table came from immunoSEQ multiplex PCR; TCRdb's copy has only in-frame clones and leaves some out. Here the sample spans tens of thousands of clones, more than 85% being singletons. The sample here was CD4+ or CD8+ T cells sorted from blood, taken in a trial of the OX40 agonist ivuxolimab. The receptor source for this set is an adult with an advanced solid tumor such as melanoma, head and neck, liver or kidney cancer.

The V call is TRBV4-1, the J call TRBJ2-5; 10 positions match TRBD2. V shed 4 bases, J shed 2 bases, and the junction held 7 bases outside the gene matches. CDR1 is MGHRA, CDR2 YSYEKL, per germline. The CDR3 spans 16 residues. CDR3 sequence: CASSRGLAAKQETQYF. The CDR3 coding sequence is TGCGCCAGCAGCCGCGGACTAGCGGCTAAACAAGAGACCCAGTACTTC.

The chain uses TRBV7-6 and TRBJ2-1, with TRBD2 matching over 7 bases. The CDR3 totals 15 residues. CDR1 and CDR2 from the germline V gene are SGHVS and FNYEAQ. V gave up 2 bases and J gave up 2 bases; unmatched junction bases: 3. CDR3 region: CASSLNSGAYNEQFF. Here the CDR3 DNA reads TGTGCCAGCAGCTTAAACAGCGGGGCCTACAATGAGCAGTTCTTC. Complete variable domain (other parts from reference TRBV7-6 and TRBJ2-1): GAGVSQSPRYKVTKRGQDVALRCDPISGHVSLYWYRQALGQGPEFLTYFNYEAQQDKSGLPNDRFSAERPEGSISTLTIQRTEQRDSAMYRCASSLNSGAYNEQFFGPGTRLTVL.

The V gene is TRBV5-8, the J gene TRBJ1-6, with D maybe TRBD1 (5 bases). This CDR3 has 18 amino acids. The germline CDR1 and CDR2 sequences are SGHTS and YDEGEE. V gave up 4 bases and J gave up 8 bases, with 25 bases separating them. The CDR3 bases are TGTGCCAGCAGCCCGGGGTTACAGGACCTGGGGTATTATTCACCCCTCCACTTT. Its translation is CASSPGLQDLGYYSPLHF.

The chain carries TRBV7-9 and TRBJ2-5; 7 bases line up with TRBD1. Germline assignment: CDR1 SEHNR and CDR2 FQNEAQ (reference sequence). After removal of 4 bases from V and 2 bases from J, the junction contained 16 bases not matched to a gene. CDR3 length: 18 residues. The CDR3 DNA reads TGTGCCAGCAGCTCGTGGGACAGTCGCGAGGGGCAACAAGAGACCCAGTACTTC. It translates to CASSSWDSREGQQETQYF.

In the case of this clone: One end of the junction varies from germline; a read error may be responsible. The rearrangement uses TRBV7-9 and TRBJ2-1; D is undetermined. The CDR3 runs 11 residues. The germline V gene encodes CDR1 SEHNR and CDR2 FQNEAQ (reference sequence). The CDR3 DNA follows: TGTGCCAGCAGCTCCCACAATGAGCAGTTCTTC. This codes for CASSSHNEQFF.

The chain carries TRBV30 and TRBJ2-7, with D possibly being TRBD1 or TRBD2 (5 bases each). This CDR3 has 14 amino acids. Germline CDR1 GTSNPN, CDR2 SVGIG (reference sequence). Deletions cut 1 base from V and 2 bases from J, with 12 bases between. The CDR3 protein is CAWSAGQGAYEQYF. As DNA, the CDR3 is TGTGCCTGGAGTGCCGGCCAGGGAGCCTACGAGCAGTACTTC.

The chain employs TRBV7-6 and TRBJ2-5; perhaps TRBD1 as D (6 bases). V dropped 1 base and J dropped 2 bases, with 20 bases sitting between them. CDR1 is SGHVS, CDR2 FNYEAQ, per germline. CDR3 size: 18 residues. In DNA, the CDR3 is TGTGCCAGCAGCTTAGTGACCACTCCGGGACACCAACAAGAGACCCAGTACTTC. Protein: CASSLVTTPGHQQETQYF.

The table lists this clone with a few counts. The rearrangement joins TRBV9 to TRBJ1-1; TRBD1 might be the D (6 bases). V was cut by 0 bases and J by 0 bases, with 9 bases left in between. The CDR3 is 15 amino acids. From germline, CDR1 is SGDLS and CDR2 YYNGEE. DNA for the CDR3: TGTGCCAGCAGCGTAGTAAGACAGGTGAACACTGAAGCTTTCTTT. Protein: CASSVVRQVNTEAFF.

Only one count was recorded for this clone. V usage is TRBV18 and J usage is TRBJ1-4; 9 nucleotides align to TRBD1. With V trimmed by 2 bases and J by 2 bases, 6 bases remained unmatched. This CDR3 region has 17 residues. Looked up from germline, CDR1 is KGHSH and CDR2 is LQKENI. This chain's CDR3 is CASSPTGTGPTNEKLFF. CDR3 DNA sequence: TGTGCCAGCTCACCAACCGGGACAGGGCCTACTAATGAAAAACTGTTTTTT.

The chain combines TRBV7-2 with TRBJ2-3; TRBD1 matches at 7 bases. V shed 5 bases and J 6 bases; nucleotides not matched to a gene: 8. Germline lookup yields CDR1 SGHTA and CDR2 FQGNSA. This CDR3 is 14 amino acids long. The CDR3 loop reads CASSPDRVPDTQYF. In nucleotides, the CDR3 is TGTGCCAGCAGCCCAGACAGGGTACCGGATACGCAGTATTTT.

The chain combines TRBV28 with TRBJ1-5; no clear D. Trimming removed 6 bases from V and 0 bases from J, with 6 bases in between. This CDR3 comprises 13 residues. Germline CDR1 reads MDHEN; CDR2 reads SYDVKM. Here the CDR3 DNA reads TGTGCCAGCAGAACGGTTAGCAATCAGCCCCAGCATTTT. Translated: CASRTVSNQPQHF.

J is TRBJ2-2 and V is TRBV18, with 8 positions matching TRBD2. The CDR3 has 15 amino acids. The J segment lost 6 bases and the V segment lost 4 bases, leaving 7 bases of the junction unmatched. Germline lookup yields CDR1 KGHSH and CDR2 LQKENI. The CDR3 nucleotides are TGTGCCAGCTCACAGACTAGCGAGGTTGCCGGGGAGCTGTTTTTT. Protein sequence: CASSQTSEVAGELFF.

The rearrangement uses TRBV4-3 and TRBJ2-3; TRBD2 matches at 9 bases. The germline V gene has CDR1 LGHNA and CDR2 YSLEER. The CDR3 is 16 residues long. V was clipped by 0 bases and J by 3 bases; unmatched bases: 4. The CDR3 DNA sequence: TGCGCCAGCAGCCAAGATCCAGCGGGGGGAACAGATACGCAGTATTTT. Translating gives CASSQDPAGGTDTQYF.

The rearrangement links TRBV19 to TRBJ1-1; D ambiguous. Germline lookup yields CDR1 LNHDA and CDR2 SQIVND (reference sequence). CDR3 length: 13 amino acids. V was shortened by 8 bases and J by 0 bases, with 10 bases between the two germline ends. The CDR3 nucleotides read TGTGCCAGTGCCGTATCTCTGAACACTGAAGCTTTCTTT. Its protein product is CASAVSLNTEAFF.

The gene calls are TRBV7-2 and TRBJ1-4; no firm D call. CDR3 length equals 14 residues. Per the germline V gene, CDR1 is SGHTA and CDR2 is FQGNSA. V was cut by 5 bases and J by 5 bases, with 12 bases left in between. The chain's CDR3 is CASSPGRGNEKLFF. Here the CDR3 DNA reads TGTGCCAGCAGCCCTGGGCGGGGAAATGAAAAACTGTTTTTT. The whole variable domain, filled in from reference TRBV7-2 and TRBJ1-4, reads GAGVSQSPSNKVTEKGKDVELRCDPISGHTALYWYRQSLGQGLEFLIYFQGNSAPDKSGLPSDRFSAERTGGSVSTLTIQRTQQEDSAVYLCASSPGRGNEKLFFGSGTQLSVL.

The chain recombines TRBV5-6 with TRBJ2-1; no reliable D call. The CDR3 consists of 15 residues. Germline V gives CDR1 SGHDT, CDR2 YYEEEE. V was clipped by 3 bases and J by 0 bases, with 10 bases between them. The CDR3 spells CASSSRWTSYNEQFF. DNA of the CDR3: TGTGCCAGCAGCTCGAGGTGGACCTCCTACAATGAGCAGTTCTTC.

The chain is built from TRBV7-9 and TRBJ1-1; no definite D call. V shed 1 base and J shed 0 bases, with 12 bases lying between them. In germline, CDR1 is SEHNR, CDR2 FQNEAQ (reference sequence). The CDR3 length is 16 residues. This CDR3 reads CASSLVPVMMNTEAFF. CDR3 in DNA: TGTGCCAGCAGCTTAGTACCGGTTATGATGAACACTGAAGCTTTCTTT.

The chain uses TRBV11-2 and TRBJ2-7, with TRBD1 identical over 8 bases. The V segment lost 2 bases and the J segment 7 bases; nucleotides outside the gene matches: 10. Germline loops: CDR1 SGHAT, CDR2 FQNNGV. This CDR3 has 15 amino acids. The CDR3 here is CASSLRDRLGREQYF. In nucleotides, the CDR3 is TGTGCCAGCAGCTTACGGGACAGGCTTGGTCGGGAGCAGTACTTC.

This sequence joins TRBV4-1 and TRBJ2-1, with 8 bases that match TRBD1. V shed 4 bases and J 12 bases; nucleotides not matched to a gene: 11. The CDR3 loop spans 14 amino acids. CDR1 is MGHRA and CDR2 is YSYEKL in the germline V gene. The CDR3 is CASSRGQGAFPQFF. The CDR3 nucleotides are TGCGCCAGCAGCCGGGGCCAGGGGGCGTTTCCGCAGTTCTTC.

V is TRBV7-8 and J is TRBJ2-1, with TRBD1 matching over 11 bases. CDR3 size: 18 residues. Germline V gene data show CDR1 as SGHVS and CDR2 as FQNEAQ. Losses at the gene ends were 3 bases for V and 7 bases for J; bases not matched to a gene: 14. The CDR3 DNA reads TGTGCCAGCAGCTTTGACCCCAGCAGGACAGGGGGCGGAAATGAGCAGTTCTTC. Translating it yields CASSFDPSRTGGGNEQFF.

This clone was picked up one time. The CDR3 region is CASSSPGDFLSSYNEQFF. CDR3 bases: TGTGCCAGCAGCTCTCCGGGAGACTTTCTTAGCTCCTACAATGAGCAGTTCTTC. The rearrangement uses TRBV7-9 and TRBJ2-1; perhaps TRBD2 as D (6 bases). The germline V gene encodes CDR1 SEHNR and CDR2 FQNEAQ (reference sequence). The length of the CDR3 is 18 residues. V was cut by 4 bases and J by 0 bases, with 19 bases left in between.

CDR3 DNA: TGTGCCAGCAGTTTACATCCGTCCACCTCCTACGAGCAGTACTTC. Translating it yields CASSLHPSTSYEQYF. This rearrangement joins TRBV27 to TRBJ2-7; D unclear. This CDR3 is built from 15 residues. From germline, CDR1 is MNHEY and CDR2 SMNVEV (reference sequence). Trimming took off 2 bases at V and 0 bases at J, with 11 bases between the two ends.

V gene TRBV9 combines with J gene TRBJ2-1; TRBD2 might be the D (5 bases). The V gene's germline CDR1 is SGDLS and CDR2 YYNGEE. The CDR3 spans 15 residues. V lost 0 bases and J lost 4, with 11 bases in between. CDR3 in amino acids: CASSVVGGPYNEQFF. Written as DNA, the CDR3 is TGTGCCAGCAGCGTAGTCGGCGGGCCGTACAATGAGCAGTTCTTC.